The 6 T cell receptor beta chains given below trace back to one sample, sequenced in a study of tumor-infiltrating lymphocytes in primary liver carcinoma. TCR beta cDNA was reverse-transcribed from around 0.55 ug of total RNA. The reaction used a constant-region primer and ProtoScript II reverse transcriptase. Library construction for TCR beta comprised three nested multiplex PCR rounds performed with slightly modified ARM-PCR. A C-beta reverse primer was combined with TRBV1-TRBV30 forward primers in the first two PCR rounds, and each round had 10 cycles. MiXCR, run by TCRdb on the multiplex PCR reads, gives a single entry per CDR3 protein. The table records more than 20,000 distinct CDR3 sequences, nearly 80% of them present only once. Joint extraction of RNA and DNA used roughly 19-32 mg of bulk tissue that was unsorted. Sequencing input: liver tumor tissue from sampling region 1. Regarding subset: tumor region T1, superior pole. These receptor sequences come from a woman in her 30s with primary liver carcinoma and hepatitis B virus infection.

The chain employs TRBV5-6 and TRBJ1-1; D is undetermined. The CDR3 consists of 13 residues. With 4 bases removed from V and 5 bases from J, the gap between germline ends came to 12 bases. Germline V CDR1 and CDR2: SGHDT, YYEEEE. The CDR3 DNA sequence: TGTGCCAGCAGCCCCCTCGGAGATACTGAAGCTTTCTTT. Its protein is CASSPLGDTEAFF.

Comments on this clonotype: An end of the junction differs from the germline gene, which may be a read error. The rearrangement links TRBV10-3 to TRBJ2-5; D not resolved. From germline, CDR1 is ENHRY and CDR2 SYGVKD. This CDR3 comprises 15 residues. Here the CDR3 DNA reads TGTGCCATCAGTGAGTCGGCTACCAGACATGAGACCCGGTATTTC. Translation: CAISESATRHETRYF.

Remarks on this clonotype: The junction shows a germline mismatch at one end, possibly a read error. The V and J genes are TRBV11-2 and TRBJ2-3; 11 positions agree with TRBD2. In germline, CDR1 is SGHAT, CDR2 FQNNGV. CDR3 length: 15 amino acids. The CDR3 DNA reads as TGTGCCAGCAACTTAGAGACTAGCGGGACGGATACACAGTATTTT. As protein: CASNLETSGTDTQYF.

With respect to this clonotype: The CDR3 does not close with the conserved phenylalanine or tryptophan, likely indicating a read error. V is TRBV5-1 and J is TRBJ1-3, with a possible D match to TRBD1 (5 bases). V was shortened by 4 bases and J by 0 bases, with 17 bases between the two germline ends. Germline values: CDR1 SGHRS, CDR2 YFSETQ. The length of the CDR3 is 17 residues. Written as DNA, the CDR3 is TGCGCCAGCAGCATCACGACCGGGACTCTCTCTGGAAACACCATATATCTT. Amino acid sequence: CASSITTGTLSGNTIYL.

Worth noting for this clonotype: A junction end diverges from the germline sequence, so it may reflect a read error. The chain employs TRBV11-2 and TRBJ2-7; D may be TRBD2 (6 bases). The CDR3 has 13 amino acids. CDR1 SGHAT and CDR2 FQNNGV come from the germline V gene. The CDR3: CASKIAGIYKQYF. In nucleotides, the CDR3 is TGTGCCAGTAAGATTGCGGGGATCTACAAGCAGTACTTC.

The chain recombines TRBV11-3 with TRBJ2-7, with 7 bases aligning to TRBD1. The CDR3 spans 15 residues. Trimming at V came to 7 bases and at J to 2 bases, leaving 11 bases not matched to a gene. Germline V CDR1 and CDR2: SGHNT, YENEEA. The CDR3, as DNA: TGTGCCAGCAACTTCGGGACAGATACAGCCTACGAGCAGTACTTC. It is translated as CASNFGTDTAYEQYF. The whole variable domain, remainder taken from reference TRBV11-3 and TRBJ2-7, is EAGVVQSPRYKIIEKKQPVAFWCNPISGHNTLYWYLQNLGQGPELLIRYENEEAVDDSQLPKDRFSAERLKGVDSTLKIQPAELGDSAVYLCASNFGTDTAYEQYFGPGTRLTVT.